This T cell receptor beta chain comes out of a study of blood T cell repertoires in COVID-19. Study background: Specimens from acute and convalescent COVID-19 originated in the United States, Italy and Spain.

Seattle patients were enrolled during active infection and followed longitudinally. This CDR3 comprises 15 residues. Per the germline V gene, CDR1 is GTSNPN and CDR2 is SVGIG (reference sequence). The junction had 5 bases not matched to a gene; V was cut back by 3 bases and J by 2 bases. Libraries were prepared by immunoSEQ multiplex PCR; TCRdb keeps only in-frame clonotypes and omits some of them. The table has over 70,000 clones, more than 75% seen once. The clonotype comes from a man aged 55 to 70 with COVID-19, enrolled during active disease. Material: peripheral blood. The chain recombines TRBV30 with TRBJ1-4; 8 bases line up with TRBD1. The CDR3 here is CAWSETGVTNEKLFF. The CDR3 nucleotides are TGTGCCTGGAGCGAGACAGGGGTCACTAATGAAAAACTGTTTTTT.